This TCR beta chain was documented in a study of blood T cell repertoires in COVID-19. The method was immunoSEQ multiplex PCR; TCRdb's version includes in-frame clones alone and lacks a portion of them. The data contain about 42,000 clones, 70% to 90% of them singletons. CDR1 SQVTM and CDR2 ANQGSEA come from the germline V gene. Trimming cost V 4 bases and J 5 bases; bases outside gene matches: 7. The CDR3 is made up of 13 amino acids. The rearrangement links TRBV29-1 to TRBJ1-1, with TRBD1 matching 7 bases. Sample: peripheral blood. This clonotype was sampled from a woman aged 70-85 years in a cohort sampled during active COVID-19. In DNA form, the CDR3 reads TGCAGCGTTGCGGAGGGGGCAAGTACTGAAGCTTTCTTT. It codes for CSVAEGASTEAFF.